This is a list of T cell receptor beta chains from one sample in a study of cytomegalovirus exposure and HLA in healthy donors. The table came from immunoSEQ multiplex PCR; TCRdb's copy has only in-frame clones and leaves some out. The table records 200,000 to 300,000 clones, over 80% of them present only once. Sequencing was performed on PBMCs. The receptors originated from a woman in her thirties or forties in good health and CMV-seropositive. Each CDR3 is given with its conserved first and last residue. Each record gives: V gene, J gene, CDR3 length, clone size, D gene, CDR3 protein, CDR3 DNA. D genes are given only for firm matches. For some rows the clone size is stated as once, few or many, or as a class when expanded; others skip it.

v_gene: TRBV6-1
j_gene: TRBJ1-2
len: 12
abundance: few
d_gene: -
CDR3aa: CASSERGNGYTF
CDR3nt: TGTGCCAGCAGTGAACGAGGGAATGGCTACACCTTC

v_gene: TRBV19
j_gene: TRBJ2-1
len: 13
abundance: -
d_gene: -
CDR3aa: CASSIDRAGEQFF
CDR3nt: TGTGCCAGTAGTATAGATCGGGCGGGCGAGCAGTTCTTC

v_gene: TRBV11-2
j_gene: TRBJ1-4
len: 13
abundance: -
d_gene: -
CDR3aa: CASSLGDKEKLFF
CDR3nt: TGTGCCAGCAGCTTAGGGGACAAAGAAAAACTGTTTTTT

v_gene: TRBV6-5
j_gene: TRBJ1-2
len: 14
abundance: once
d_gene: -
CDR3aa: CASRRGGANYGYTF
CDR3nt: TGTGCCAGCAGGAGGGGGGGGGCTAACTATGGCTACACCTTC

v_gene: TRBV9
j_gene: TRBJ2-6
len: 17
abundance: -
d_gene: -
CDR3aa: CASSVATGDSGANVLTF
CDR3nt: TGTGCCAGCAGCGTTGCCACAGGAGACTCTGGGGCCAACGTCCTGACTTTC

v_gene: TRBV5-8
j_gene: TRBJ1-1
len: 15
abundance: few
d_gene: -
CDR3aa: CASTQGPLMNTEAFF
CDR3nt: TGTGCCAGCACCCAGGGGCCTCTTATGAACACTGAAGCTTTCTTT

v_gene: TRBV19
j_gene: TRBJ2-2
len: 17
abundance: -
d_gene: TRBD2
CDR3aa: CASSPRLAGGRTGELFF
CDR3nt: TGTGCCAGTAGCCCTAGACTAGCGGGAGGAAGGACCGGGGAGCTGTTTTTT

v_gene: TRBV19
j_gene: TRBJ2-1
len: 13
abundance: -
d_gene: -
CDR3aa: CASSFGGRGEQFF
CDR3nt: TGTGCCAGTAGTTTCGGGGGTCGGGGTGAGCAGTTCTTC

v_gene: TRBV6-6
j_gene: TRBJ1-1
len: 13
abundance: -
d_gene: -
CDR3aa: CASFNYPNTEAFF
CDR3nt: TGTGCCAGCTTCAACTATCCGAACACTGAAGCTTTCTTT

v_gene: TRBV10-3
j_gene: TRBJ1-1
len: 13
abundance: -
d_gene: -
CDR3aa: CAIRNDRDTEAFF
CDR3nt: TGTGCCATCAGGAATGACAGAGACACTGAAGCTTTCTTT

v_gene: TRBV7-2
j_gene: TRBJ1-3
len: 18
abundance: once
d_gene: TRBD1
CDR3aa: CASSLTPPGQGFGNTIYF
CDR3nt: TGTGCCAGCAGCTTAACACCCCCGGGACAGGGTTTTGGAAACACCATATATTTT

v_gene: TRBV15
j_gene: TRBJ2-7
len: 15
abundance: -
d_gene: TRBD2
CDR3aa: CATSRVGTRTYEQYF
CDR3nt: TGTGCCACCAGCAGAGTTGGGACTAGGACCTACGAGCAGTACTTC

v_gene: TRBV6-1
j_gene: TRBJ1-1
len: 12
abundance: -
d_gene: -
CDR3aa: CASEIIQGEAFF
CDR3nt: TGTGCCAGCGAGATAATACAGGGTGAAGCTTTCTTT

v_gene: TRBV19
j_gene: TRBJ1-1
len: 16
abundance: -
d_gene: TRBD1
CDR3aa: CASSHLRDSKNTEAFF
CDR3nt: TGTGCCAGTAGTCACCTTCGGGACAGTAAGAACACTGAAGCTTTCTTT

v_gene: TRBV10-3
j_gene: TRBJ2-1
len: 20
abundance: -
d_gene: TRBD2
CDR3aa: CAISAWGLAGGPVTHNEQFF
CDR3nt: TGTGCCATCAGTGCCTGGGGACTAGCGGGGGGGCCCGTCACACACAATGAGCAGTTCTTC

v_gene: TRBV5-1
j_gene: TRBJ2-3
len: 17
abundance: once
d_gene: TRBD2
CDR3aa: CASSLLGEGRSTDTQYF
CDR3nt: TGCGCCAGCAGCCTCCTCGGGGAGGGTAGAAGCACAGATACGCAGTATTTT

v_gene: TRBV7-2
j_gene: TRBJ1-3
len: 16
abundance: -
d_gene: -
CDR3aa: CASSLGQTPPQNTIYF
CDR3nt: TGTGCCAGCAGCTTAGGACAGACCCCCCCTCAAAACACCATATATTTT

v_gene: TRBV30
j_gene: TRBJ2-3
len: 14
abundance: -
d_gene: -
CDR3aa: CAWSVISRTDTQYF
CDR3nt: TGTGCCTGGAGTGTTATCTCCCGCACAGATACGCAGTATTTT

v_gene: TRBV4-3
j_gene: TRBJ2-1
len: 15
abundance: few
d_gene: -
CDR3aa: CASSQDGLARVEQFF
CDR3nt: TGCGCCAGCAGCCAAGATGGCCTAGCGAGGGTTGAGCAGTTCTTC

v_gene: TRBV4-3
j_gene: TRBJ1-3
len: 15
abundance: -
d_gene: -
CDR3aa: CASSQDFTGVNTIYF
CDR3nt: TGCGCCAGCAGCCAAGATTTCACAGGAGTAAACACCATATATTTT

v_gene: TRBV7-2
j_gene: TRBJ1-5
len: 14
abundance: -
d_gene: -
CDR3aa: CASSYGGSNQPQHF
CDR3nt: TGTGCCAGCAGCTACGGGGGTAGCAATCAGCCCCAGCATTTT

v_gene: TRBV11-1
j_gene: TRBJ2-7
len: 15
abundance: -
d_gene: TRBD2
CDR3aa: CASSWGLAASYEQYF
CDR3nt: TGTGCCAGCAGCTGGGGACTAGCTGCCTCCTACGAGCAGTACTTC

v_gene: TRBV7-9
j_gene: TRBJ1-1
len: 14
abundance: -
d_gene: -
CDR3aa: CSSSSGLLNTEAFF
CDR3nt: TGTTCCAGCAGCTCGGGACTCTTAAACACTGAAGCTTTCTTT

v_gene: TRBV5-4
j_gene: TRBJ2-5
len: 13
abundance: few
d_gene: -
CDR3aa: CASSLVGQETQYF
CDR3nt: TGTGCCAGCAGCTTGGTCGGTCAAGAGACCCAGTACTTC

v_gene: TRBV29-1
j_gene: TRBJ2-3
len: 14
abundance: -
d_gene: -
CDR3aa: CSTGTDLGTDTQYF
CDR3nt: TGCAGTACAGGGACCGACCTAGGTACAGATACGCAGTATTTT

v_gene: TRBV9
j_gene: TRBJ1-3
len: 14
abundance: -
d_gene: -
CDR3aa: CASSVGGDGDTIYF
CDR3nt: TGTGCCAGCAGCGTTGGGGGCGATGGAGACACCATATATTTT

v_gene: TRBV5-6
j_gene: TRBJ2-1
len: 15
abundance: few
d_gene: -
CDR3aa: CASSLAQGGYNEQFF
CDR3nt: TGTGCCAGCAGCTTGGCCCAGGGGGGCTACAATGAGCAGTTCTTC

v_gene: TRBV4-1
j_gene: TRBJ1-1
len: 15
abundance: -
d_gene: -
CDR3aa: CASSQGSGYNTEAFF
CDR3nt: TGCGCCAGCAGCCAAGGATCAGGTTACAACACTGAAGCTTTCTTT

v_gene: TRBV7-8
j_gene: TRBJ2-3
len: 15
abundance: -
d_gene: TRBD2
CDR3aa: CASSLGRGVTDTQYF
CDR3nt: TGTGCCAGCAGCTTAGGGCGGGGGGTAACAGATACGCAGTATTTT

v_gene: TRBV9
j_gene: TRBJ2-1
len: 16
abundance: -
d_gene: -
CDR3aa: CASSVAGVSSYNEQFF
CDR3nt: TGTGCCAGCAGCGTAGCCGGGGTAAGCTCCTACAATGAGCAGTTCTTC

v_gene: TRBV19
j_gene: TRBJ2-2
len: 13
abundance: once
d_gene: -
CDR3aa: CASSILNTGELFF
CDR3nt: TGTGCCAGTAGTATCCTGAACACCGGGGAGCTGTTTTTT

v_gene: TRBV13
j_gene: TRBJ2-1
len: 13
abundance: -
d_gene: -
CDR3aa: CASSGSSYNEQFF
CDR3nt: TGTGCCAGCTCGGGGAGCTCCTACAATGAGCAGTTCTTC

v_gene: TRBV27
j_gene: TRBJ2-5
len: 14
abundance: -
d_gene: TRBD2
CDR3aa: CASRGLRGGETQYF
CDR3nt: TGTGCCAGCAGGGGATTGCGGGGGGGAGAGACCCAGTACTTC

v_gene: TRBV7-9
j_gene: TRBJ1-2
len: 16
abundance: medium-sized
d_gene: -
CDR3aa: CASSPGADGLHYGYTF
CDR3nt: TGTGCCAGCAGCCCTGGGGCTGACGGGCTTCACTATGGCTACACCTTC

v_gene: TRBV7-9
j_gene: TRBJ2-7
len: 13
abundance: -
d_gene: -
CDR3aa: CASSPSATYEQYF
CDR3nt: TGTGCCAGCAGCCCCTCTGCGACTTACGAGCAGTACTTC

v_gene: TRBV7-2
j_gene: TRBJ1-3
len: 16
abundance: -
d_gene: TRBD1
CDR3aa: CASSLAGTVSGNTIYF
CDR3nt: TGTGCCAGCAGCTTAGCAGGGACAGTCTCTGGAAACACCATATATTTT

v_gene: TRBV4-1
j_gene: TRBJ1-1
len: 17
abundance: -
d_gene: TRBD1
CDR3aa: CASSQGQGRAENTEAFF
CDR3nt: TGCGCCAGCAGCCAAGGACAGGGGAGGGCGGAGAACACTGAAGCTTTCTTT

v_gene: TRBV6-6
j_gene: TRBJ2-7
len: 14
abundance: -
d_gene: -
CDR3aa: CAVRGLRVSLEQYF
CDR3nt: TGTGCCGTCAGGGGCCTCCGGGTATCTCTCGAGCAGTACTTC

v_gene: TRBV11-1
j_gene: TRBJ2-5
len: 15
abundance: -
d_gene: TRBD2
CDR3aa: CASSPRLADQETQYF
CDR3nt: TGTGCCAGCAGCCCGAGGCTAGCGGACCAAGAGACCCAGTACTTC

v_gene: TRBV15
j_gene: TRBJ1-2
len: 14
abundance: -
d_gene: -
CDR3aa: CATSRDWTDYGYTF
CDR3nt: TGTGCCACCAGCAGAGATTGGACTGACTATGGCTACACCTTC

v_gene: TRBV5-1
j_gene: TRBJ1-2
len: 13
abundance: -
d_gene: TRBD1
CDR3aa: CASSPAGGYGYTF
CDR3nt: TGCGCCAGCAGCCCGGCAGGGGGTTATGGCTACACCTTC

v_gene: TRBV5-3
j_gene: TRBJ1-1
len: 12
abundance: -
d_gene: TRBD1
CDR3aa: CARSSGTGKAFF
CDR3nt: TGTGCCAGAAGCTCCGGGACAGGGAAAGCTTTCTTT

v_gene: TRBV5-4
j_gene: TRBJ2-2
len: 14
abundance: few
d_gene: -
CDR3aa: CASSLELNTGELFF
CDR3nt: TGTGCCAGCAGCTTGGAGCTGAACACCGGGGAGCTGTTTTTT

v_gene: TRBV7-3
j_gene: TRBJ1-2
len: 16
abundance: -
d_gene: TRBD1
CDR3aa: CASSLAGGQGSGGYTF
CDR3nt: TGTGCCAGCAGCTTGGCCGGGGGACAGGGGAGTGGCGGCTACACCTTC

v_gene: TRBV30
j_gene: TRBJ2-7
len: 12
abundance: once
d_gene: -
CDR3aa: CAYSTGEYEQYF
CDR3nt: TGTGCCTACTCGACAGGTGAATACGAGCAGTACTTC

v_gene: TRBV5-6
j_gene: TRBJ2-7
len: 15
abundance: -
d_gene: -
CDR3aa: CASSGPGGQIYEQYF
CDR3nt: TGTGCCAGCAGTGGACCCGGGGGACAGATCTACGAGCAGTACTTC

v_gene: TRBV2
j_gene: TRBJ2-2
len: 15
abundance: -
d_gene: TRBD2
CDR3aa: CASMIGGSGTGELFF
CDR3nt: TGTGCCAGCATGATTGGCGGGAGCGGCACCGGGGAGCTGTTTTTT

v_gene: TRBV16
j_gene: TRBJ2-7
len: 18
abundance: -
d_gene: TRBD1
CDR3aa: CASSPPTPDRGGSYEQYF
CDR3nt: TGTGCCAGCAGCCCTCCAACCCCGGACAGGGGAGGATCCTACGAGCAGTACTTC

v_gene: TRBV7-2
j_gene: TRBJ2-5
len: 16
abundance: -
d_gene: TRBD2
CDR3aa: CASSLVPSGRVETQYF
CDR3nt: TGTGCCAGCAGCTTAGTACCTAGCGGGAGGGTGGAGACCCAGTACTTC

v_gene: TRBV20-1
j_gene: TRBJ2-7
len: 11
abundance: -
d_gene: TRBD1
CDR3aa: CSDRGPYEQYF
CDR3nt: TGCAGTGACAGGGGGCCCTACGAGCAGTACTTC

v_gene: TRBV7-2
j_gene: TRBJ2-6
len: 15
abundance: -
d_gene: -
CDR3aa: CASSIQASGANVLTF
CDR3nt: TGTGCCAGCAGCATTCAGGCCTCTGGGGCCAACGTCCTGACTTTC

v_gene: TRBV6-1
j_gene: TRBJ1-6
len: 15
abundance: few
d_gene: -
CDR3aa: CASSSGVAYNSPLHF
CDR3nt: TGTGCCAGCAGTTCAGGGGTTGCCTATAATTCACCCCTCCACTTT